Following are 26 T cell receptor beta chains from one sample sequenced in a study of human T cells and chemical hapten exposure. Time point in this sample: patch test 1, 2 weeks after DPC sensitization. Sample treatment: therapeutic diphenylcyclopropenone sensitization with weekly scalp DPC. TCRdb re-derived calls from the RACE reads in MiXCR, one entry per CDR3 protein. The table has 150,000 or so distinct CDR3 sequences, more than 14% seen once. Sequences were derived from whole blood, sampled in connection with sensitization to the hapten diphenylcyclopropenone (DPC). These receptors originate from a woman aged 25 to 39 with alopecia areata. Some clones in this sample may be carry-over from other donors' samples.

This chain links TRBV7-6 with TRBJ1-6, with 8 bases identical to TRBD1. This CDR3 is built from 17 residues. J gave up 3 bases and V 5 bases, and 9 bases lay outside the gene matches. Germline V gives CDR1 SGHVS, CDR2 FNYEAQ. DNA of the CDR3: TGTGCCAGCAGCCCTTCGGACAGGGTCGGCTATAATTCACCCCTCCACTTT. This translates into CASSPSDRVGYNSPLHF.

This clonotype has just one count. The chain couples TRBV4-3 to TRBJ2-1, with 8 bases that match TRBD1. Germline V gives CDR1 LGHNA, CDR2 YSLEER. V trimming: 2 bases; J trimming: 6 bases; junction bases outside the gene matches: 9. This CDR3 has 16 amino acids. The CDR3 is CASSQPPTGVINEQFF. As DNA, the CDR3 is TGCGCCAGCAGCCAACCTCCGACAGGGGTTATCAATGAGCAGTTCTTC.

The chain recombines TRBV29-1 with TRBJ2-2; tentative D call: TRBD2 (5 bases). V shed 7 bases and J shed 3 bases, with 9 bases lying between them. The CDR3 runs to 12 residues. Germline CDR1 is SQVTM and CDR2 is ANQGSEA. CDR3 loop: CSGASHTGELFF. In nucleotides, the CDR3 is TGCAGCGGAGCTAGCCACACCGGGGAGCTGTTTTTT.

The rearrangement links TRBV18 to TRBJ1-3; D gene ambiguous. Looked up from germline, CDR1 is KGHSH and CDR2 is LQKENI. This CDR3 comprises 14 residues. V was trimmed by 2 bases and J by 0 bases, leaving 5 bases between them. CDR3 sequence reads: CASSPIDSGNTIYF. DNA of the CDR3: TGTGCCAGCTCACCAATTGACTCTGGAAACACCATATATTTT.

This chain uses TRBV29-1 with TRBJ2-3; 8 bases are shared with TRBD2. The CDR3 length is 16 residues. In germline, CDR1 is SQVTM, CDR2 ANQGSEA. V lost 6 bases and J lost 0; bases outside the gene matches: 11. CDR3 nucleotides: TGCAGCGTCCCCCCCTATAGCGGGATAAGCACAGATACGCAGTATTTT. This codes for CSVPPYSGISTDTQYF.

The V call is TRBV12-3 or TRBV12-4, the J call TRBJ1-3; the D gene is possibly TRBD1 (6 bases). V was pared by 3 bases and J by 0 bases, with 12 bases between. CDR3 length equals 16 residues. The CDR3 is CASSLGTSFSGNTIYF. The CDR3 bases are TGTGCCAGCAGTTTGGGGACATCCTTCTCTGGAAACACCATATATTTT.

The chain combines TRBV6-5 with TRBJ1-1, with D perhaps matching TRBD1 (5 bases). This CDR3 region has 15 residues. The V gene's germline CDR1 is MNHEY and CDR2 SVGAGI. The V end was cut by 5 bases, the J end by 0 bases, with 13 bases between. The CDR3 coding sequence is TGTGCCAGCAGTCCTTCGGGACTAATGAACACTGAAGCTTTCTTT. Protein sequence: CASSPSGLMNTEAFF.

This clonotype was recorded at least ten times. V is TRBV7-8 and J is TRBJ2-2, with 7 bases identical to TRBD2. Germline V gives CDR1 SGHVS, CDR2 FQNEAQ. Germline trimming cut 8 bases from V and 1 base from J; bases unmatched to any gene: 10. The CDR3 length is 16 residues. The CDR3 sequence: CASRLASGVNTGELFF. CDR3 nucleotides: TGTGCCAGCCGCCTCGCGAGCGGGGTGAACACCGGGGAGCTGTTTTTT. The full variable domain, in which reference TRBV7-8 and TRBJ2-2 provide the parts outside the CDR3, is GAGVSQSPRYKVAKRGQDVALRCDPISGHVSLFWYQQALGQGPEFLTYFQNEAQLDKSGLPSDRFFAERPEGSVSTLKIQRTQQEDSAVYLCASRLASGVNTGELFFGEGSRLTVL.

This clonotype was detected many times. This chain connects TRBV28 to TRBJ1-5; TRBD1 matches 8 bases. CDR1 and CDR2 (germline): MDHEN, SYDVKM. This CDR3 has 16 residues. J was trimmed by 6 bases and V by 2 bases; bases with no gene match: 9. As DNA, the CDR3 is TGTGCCAGCAGTTTAACCCGACAGGGGTCTGGTCAGCCCCAGCATTTT. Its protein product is CASSLTRQGSGQPQHF.

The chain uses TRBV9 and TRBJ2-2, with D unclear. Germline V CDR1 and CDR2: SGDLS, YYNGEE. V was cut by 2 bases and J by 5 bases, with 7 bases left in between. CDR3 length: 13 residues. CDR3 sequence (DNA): TGTGCCAGCAGCGTCGACTTGACCGGGGAGCTGTTTTTT. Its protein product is CASSVDLTGELFF.

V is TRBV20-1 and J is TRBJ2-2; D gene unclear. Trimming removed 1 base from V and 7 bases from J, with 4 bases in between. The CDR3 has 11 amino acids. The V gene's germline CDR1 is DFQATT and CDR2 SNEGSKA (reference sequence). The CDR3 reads CSARGLGELFF. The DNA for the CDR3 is TGCAGTGCTAGAGGGCTCGGGGAGCTGTTTTTT.

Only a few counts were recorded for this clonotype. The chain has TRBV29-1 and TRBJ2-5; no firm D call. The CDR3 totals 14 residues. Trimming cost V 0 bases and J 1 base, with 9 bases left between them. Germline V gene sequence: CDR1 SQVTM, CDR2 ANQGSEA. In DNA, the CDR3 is TGCAGCGTTGAAGATATCGTCGCCCAAGAGACCCAGTACTTC. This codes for CSVEDIVAQETQYF. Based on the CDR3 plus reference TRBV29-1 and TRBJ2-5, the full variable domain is SAVISQKPSRDICQRGTSLTIQCQVDSQVTMMFWYRQQPGQSLTLIATANQGSEATYESGFVIDKFPISRPNLTFSTLTVSNMSPEDSSIYLCSVEDIVAQETQYFGPGTRLLVL.

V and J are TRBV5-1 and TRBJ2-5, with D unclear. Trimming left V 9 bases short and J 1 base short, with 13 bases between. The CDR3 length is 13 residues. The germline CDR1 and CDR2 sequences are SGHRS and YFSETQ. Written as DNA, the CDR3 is TGCGCCACCAGAGACACAATCCAAGAGACCCAGTACTTC. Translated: CATRDTIQETQYF.

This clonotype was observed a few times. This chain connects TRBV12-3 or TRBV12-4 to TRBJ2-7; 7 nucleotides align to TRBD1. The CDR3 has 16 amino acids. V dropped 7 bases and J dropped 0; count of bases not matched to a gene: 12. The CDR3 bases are TGTGCCAGCAACCCCACCCTTACAGGGGACTCCTACGAGCAGTACTTC. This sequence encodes CASNPTLTGDSYEQYF.

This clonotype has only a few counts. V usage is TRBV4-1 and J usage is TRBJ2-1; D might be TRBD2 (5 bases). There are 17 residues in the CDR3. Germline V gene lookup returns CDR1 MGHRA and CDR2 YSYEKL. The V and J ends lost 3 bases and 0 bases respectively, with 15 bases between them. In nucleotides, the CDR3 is TGCGCCAGCAGCCATCCCAAGCGGTTAAGCTCCTACAATGAGCAGTTCTTC. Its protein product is CASSHPKRLSSYNEQFF.

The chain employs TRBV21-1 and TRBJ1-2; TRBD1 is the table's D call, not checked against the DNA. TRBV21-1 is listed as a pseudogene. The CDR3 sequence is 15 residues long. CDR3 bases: TGTGCCAGCAGCAAAGGACGGCAGGGGAGCTCTGGCTACACCTTC. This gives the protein CASSKGRQGSSGYTF.

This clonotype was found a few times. CDR3 in DNA: TGCAGTGCTATGGGACAGCCAAATCAGCCCCAGCATTTT. Translated, it gives CSAMGQPNQPQHF. The chain employs TRBV20-1 and TRBJ1-5; 7 bases map to TRBD1. CDR3 length: 13 residues. Germline CDR1 reads DFQATT; CDR2 reads SNEGSKA (reference sequence). After removal of 4 bases from V and 4 bases from J, the junction contained 4 bases not matched to a gene.

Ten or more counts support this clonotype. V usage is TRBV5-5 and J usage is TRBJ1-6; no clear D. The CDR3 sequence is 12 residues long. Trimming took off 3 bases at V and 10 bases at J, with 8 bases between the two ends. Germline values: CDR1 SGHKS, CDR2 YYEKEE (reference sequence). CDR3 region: CASSYLGSPLHF. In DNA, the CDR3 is TGTGCCAGCAGCTATTTGGGCTCACCCCTCCACTTT.

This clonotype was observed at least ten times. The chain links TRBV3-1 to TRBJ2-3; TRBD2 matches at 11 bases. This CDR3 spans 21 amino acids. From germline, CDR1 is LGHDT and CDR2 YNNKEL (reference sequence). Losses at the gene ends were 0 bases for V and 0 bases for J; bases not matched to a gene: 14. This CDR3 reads CASSQDALAGGYDTSTDTQYF. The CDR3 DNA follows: TGTGCCAGCAGCCAAGATGCCCTAGCGGGGGGATATGACACTAGCACAGATACGCAGTATTTT.

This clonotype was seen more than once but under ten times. The CDR3: CATSGSQPLGYNEQFF. In DNA, the CDR3 is TGTGCCACCAGCGGAAGTCAACCCCTAGGGTACAATGAGCAGTTCTTC. The gene calls are TRBV15 and TRBJ2-1, with D uncertain. CDR1 is LNHNV and CDR2 is YYDKDF in the germline V gene (reference sequence). Trimming stripped 5 bases from V and 4 bases from J, with 18 bases between. The CDR3 has 16 residues.

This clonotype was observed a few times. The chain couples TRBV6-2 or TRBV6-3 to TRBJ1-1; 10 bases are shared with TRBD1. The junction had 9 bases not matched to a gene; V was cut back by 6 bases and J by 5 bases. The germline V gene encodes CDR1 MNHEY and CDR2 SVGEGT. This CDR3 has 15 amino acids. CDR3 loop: CASRLTGGRTTEAFF. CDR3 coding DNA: TGTGCCAGCAGACTGACAGGGGGCAGGACGACTGAAGCTTTCTTT.

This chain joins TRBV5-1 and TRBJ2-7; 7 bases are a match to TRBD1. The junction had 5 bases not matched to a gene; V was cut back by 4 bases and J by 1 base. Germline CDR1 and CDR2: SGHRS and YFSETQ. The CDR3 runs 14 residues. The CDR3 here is CASSNRDSSYEQYF. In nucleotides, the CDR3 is TGCGCCAGCAGCAACCGGGACAGTTCCTACGAGCAGTACTTC.

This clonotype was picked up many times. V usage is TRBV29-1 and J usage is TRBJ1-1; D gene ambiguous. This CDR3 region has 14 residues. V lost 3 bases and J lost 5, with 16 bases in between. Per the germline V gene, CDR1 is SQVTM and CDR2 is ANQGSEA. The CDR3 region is CSVDFGSAKTEAFF. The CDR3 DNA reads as TGCAGCGTTGACTTTGGCTCGGCCAAGACTGAAGCTTTCTTT. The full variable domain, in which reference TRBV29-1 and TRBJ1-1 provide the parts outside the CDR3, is SAVISQKPSRDICQRGTSLTIQCQVDSQVTMMFWYRQQPGQSLTLIATANQGSEATYESGFVIDKFPISRPNLTFSTLTVSNMSPEDSSIYLCSVDFGSAKTEAFFGQGTRLTVV.

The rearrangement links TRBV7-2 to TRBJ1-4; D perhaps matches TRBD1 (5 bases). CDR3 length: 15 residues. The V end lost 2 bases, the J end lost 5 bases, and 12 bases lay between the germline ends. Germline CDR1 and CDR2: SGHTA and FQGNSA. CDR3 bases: TGTGCCAGCAGCTTAAGAGGCGGGGCCAATGAAAAACTGTTTTTT. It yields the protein CASSLRGGANEKLFF.

The CDR3 protein is CASSLGDDPYNEQFF. CDR3 sequence (DNA): TGTGCCAGCAGCTTAGGCGACGACCCTTACAATGAGCAGTTCTTC. The rearrangement joins TRBV7-8 to TRBJ2-1; the D is unclear. V lost 1 base and J 4 bases, leaving 11 bases between the germline ends. The CDR3 length is 15 residues. The V gene's germline CDR1 is SGHVS and CDR2 FQNEAQ.

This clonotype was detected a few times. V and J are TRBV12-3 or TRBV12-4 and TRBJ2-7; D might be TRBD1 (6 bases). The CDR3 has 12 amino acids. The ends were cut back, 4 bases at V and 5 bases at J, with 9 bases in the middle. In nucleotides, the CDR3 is TGTGCCAGCAGTTGGACAGTCGACGAGCAGTACTTC. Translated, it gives CASSWTVDEQYF.